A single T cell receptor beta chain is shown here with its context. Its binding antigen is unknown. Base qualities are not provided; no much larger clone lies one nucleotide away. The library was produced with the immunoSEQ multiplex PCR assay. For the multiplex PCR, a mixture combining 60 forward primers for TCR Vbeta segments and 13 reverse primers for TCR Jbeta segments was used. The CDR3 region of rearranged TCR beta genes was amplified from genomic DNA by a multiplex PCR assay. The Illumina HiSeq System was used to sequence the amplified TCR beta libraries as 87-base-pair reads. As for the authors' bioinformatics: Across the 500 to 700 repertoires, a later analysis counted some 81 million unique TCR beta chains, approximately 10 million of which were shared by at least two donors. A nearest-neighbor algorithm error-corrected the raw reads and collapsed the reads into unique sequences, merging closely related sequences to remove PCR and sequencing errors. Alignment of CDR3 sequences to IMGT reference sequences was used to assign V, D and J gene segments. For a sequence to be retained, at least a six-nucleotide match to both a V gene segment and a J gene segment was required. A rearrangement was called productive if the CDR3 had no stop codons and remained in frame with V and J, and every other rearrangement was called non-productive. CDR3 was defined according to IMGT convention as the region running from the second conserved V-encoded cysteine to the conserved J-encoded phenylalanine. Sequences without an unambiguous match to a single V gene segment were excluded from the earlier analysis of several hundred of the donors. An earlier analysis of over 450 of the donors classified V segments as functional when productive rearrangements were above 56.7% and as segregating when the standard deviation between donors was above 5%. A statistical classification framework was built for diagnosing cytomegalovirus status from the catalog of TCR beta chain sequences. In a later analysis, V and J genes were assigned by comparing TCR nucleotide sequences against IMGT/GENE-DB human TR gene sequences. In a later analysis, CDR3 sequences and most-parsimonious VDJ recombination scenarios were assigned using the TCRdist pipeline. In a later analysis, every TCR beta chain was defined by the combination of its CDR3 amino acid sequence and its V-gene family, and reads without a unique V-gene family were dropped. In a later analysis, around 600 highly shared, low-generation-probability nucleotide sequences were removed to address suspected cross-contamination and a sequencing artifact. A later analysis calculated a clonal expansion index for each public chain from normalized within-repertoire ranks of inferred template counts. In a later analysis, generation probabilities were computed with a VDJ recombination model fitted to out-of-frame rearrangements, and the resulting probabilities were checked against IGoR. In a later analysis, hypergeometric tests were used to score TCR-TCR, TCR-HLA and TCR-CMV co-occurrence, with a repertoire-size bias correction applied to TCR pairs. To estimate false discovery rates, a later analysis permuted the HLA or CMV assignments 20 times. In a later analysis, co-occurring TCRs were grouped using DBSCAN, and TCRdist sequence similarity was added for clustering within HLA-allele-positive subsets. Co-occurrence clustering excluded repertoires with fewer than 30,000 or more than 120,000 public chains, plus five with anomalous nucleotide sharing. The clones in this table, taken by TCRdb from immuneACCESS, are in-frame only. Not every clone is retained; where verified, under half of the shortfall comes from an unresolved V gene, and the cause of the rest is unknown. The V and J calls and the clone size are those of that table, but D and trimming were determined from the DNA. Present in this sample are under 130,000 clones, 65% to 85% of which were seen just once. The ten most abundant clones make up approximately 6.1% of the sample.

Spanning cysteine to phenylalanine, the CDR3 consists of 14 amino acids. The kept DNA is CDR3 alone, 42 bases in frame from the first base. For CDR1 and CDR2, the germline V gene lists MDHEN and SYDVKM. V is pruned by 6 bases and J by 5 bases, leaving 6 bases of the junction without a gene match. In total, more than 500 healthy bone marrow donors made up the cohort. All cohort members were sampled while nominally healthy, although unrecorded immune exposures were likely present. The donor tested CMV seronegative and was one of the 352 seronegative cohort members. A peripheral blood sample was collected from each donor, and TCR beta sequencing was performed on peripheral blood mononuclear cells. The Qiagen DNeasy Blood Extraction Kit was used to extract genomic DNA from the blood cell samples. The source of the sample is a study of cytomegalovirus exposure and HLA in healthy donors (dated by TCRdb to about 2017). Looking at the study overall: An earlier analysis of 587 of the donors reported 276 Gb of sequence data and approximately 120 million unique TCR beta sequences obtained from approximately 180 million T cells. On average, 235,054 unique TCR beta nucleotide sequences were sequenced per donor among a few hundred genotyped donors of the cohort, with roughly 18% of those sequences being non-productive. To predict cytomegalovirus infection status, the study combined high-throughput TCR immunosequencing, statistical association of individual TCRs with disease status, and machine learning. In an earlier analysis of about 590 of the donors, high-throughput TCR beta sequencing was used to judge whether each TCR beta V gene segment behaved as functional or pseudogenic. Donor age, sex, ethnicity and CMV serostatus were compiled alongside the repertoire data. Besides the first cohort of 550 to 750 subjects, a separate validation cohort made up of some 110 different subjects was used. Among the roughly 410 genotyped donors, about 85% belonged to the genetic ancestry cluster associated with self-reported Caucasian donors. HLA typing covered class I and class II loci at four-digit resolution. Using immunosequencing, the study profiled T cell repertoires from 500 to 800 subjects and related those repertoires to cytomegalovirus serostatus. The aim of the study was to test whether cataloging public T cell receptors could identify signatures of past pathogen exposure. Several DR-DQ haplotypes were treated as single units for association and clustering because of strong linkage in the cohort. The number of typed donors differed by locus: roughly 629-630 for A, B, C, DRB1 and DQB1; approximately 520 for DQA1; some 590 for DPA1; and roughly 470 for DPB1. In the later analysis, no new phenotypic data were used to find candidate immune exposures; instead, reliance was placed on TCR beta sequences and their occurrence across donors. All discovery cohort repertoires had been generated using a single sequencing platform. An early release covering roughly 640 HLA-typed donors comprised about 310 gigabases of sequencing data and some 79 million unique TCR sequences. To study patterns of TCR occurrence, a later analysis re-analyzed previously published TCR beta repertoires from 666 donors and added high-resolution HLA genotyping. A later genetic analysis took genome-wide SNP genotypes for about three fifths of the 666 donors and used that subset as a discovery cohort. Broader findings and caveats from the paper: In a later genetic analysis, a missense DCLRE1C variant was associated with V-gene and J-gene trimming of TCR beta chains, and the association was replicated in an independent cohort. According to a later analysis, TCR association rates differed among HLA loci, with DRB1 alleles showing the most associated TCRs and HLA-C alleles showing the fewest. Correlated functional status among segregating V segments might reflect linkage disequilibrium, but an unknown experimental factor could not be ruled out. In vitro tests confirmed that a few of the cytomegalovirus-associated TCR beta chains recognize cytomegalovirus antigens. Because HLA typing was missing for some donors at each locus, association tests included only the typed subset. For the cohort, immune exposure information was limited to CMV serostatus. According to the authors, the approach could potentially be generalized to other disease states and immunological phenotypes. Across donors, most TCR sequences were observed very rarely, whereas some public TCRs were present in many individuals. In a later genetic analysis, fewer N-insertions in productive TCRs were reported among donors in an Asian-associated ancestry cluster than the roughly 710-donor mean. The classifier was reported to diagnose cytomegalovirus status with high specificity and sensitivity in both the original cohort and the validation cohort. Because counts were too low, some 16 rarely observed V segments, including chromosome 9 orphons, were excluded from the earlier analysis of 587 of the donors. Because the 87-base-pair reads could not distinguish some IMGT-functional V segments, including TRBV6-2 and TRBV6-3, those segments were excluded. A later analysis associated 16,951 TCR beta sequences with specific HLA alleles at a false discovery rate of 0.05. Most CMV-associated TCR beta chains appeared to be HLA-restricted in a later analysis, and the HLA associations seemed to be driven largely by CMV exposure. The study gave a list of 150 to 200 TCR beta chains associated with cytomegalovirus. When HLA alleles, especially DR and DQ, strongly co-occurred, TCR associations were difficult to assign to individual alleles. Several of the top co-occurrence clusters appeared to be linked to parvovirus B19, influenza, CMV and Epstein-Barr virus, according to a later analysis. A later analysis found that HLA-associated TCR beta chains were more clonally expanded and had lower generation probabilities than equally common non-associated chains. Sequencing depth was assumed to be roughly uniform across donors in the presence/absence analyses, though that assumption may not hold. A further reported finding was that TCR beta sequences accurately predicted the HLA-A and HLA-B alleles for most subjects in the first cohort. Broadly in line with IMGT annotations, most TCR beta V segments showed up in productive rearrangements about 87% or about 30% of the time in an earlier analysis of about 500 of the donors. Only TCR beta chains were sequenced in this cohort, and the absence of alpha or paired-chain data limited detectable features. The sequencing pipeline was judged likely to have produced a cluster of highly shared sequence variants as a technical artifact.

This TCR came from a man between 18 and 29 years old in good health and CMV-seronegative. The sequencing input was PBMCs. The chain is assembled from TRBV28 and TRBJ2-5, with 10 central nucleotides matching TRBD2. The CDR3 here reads CASSEAGGPETQYF. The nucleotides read TGTGCCAGCAGCGAAGCGGGAGGGCCGGAGACCCAGTACTTC. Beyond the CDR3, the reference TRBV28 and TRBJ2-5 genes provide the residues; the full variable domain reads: DVKVTQSSRYLVKRTGEKVFLECVQDMDHENMFWYRQDPGLGLRLIYFSYDVKMKEKGDIPEGYSVSREKKERFSLILESASTNQTSMYLCASSEAGGPETQYFGPGTRLLVL.